Shown below are 10 T cell receptor beta chains from a single sample sequenced in a study of technical replicates of blood from a few donors. Sequenced by immunoSEQ multiplex PCR; TCRdb stores in-frame clones only, minus some. The sample records roughly 68,000 clones, 80% to 95% being singletons. Sequencing input: PBMCs. The receptors shown here come from a human donor in good health. Some clones in this sample may be carry-over from other donors' samples.

This CDR3 reads CASSLGSGGLKETQYF. The CDR3 DNA sequence: TGTGCCAGCAGCTTAGGTAGCGGGGGCCTGAAAGAGACCCAGTACTTC. This chain links TRBV5-8 with TRBJ2-5, with 9 bases matching TRBD2. The CDR3 covers 16 residues. The ends lost 2 bases at V and 3 bases at J; junction bases unmatched: 8. Germline-derived CDR1 and CDR2 are SGHTS and YDEGEE.

V is TRBV19 and J is TRBJ2-7; TRBD2 agrees at 9 bases. This CDR3 spans 14 amino acids. The germline V gene has CDR1 LNHDA and CDR2 SQIVND (reference sequence). V shed 4 bases and J 6 bases; nucleotides not matched to a gene: 7. The CDR3 here is CASSTPGLAVEQYF. CDR3 DNA sequence: TGTGCCAGTAGTACGCCGGGACTAGCAGTCGAGCAGTACTTC.

The genes are TRBV10-3 and TRBJ1-3, with TRBD1 matching over 7 bases. Germline CDR1 ENHRY, CDR2 SYGVKD. CDR3 length: 16 amino acids. V was clipped by 6 bases and J by 1 base; unmatched bases: 9. The CDR3 protein is CAISPDRPGSGNTIYF. The CDR3 DNA follows: TGTGCCATCAGCCCGGACAGGCCCGGGTCTGGAAACACCATATATTTT.

The V call is TRBV27, the J call TRBJ1-4, with 7 bases aligning to TRBD1. The V gene's germline CDR1 is MNHEY and CDR2 SMNVEV (reference sequence). V lost 7 bases to trimming and J lost 4 bases; unmatched junction nucleotides: 12. CDR3 length equals 16 residues. The CDR3 protein is CASTYRPGTDNEKLFF. In nucleotides, the CDR3 is TGTGCCAGCACCTACAGACCCGGGACAGATAATGAAAAACTGTTTTTT. Filled out from reference TRBV27 and TRBJ1-4, the complete variable domain reads EAQVTQNPRYLITVTGKKLTVTCSQNMNHEYMSWYRQDPGLGLRQIYYSMNVEVTDKGDVPEGYKVSRKEKRNFPLILESPSPNQTSLYFCASTYRPGTDNEKLFFGSGTQLSVL.

The chain employs TRBV21-1 and TRBJ1-2; the DNA was not used to check the table's D call, TRBD1. TRBV21-1 is an annotated pseudogene. The CDR3 is 13 amino acids. In nucleotides, the CDR3 is TGTGCCAGCCGTGAGACAGGGTCCTATGGCTACACCTTC. This translates into CASRETGSYGYTF.

The rearrangement uses TRBV2 and TRBJ2-1; D is perhaps TRBD2 (6 bases). The CDR3 totals 14 residues. The germline gives CDR1 SNHLY, CDR2 FYNNEI. Trimming pared 3 bases from V and 9 bases from J, leaving 15 bases between. This chain's CDR3 is CASSDPGVWVEQFF. The CDR3 DNA follows: TGTGCCAGCAGTGATCCGGGAGTCTGGGTTGAGCAGTTCTTC.

The gene calls are TRBV7-8 and TRBJ2-7; tentatively, D is TRBD2 (5 bases). Per the germline V gene, CDR1 is SGHVS and CDR2 is FQNEAQ. This CDR3 comprises 16 residues. Trimming took 5 bases from V and 3 from J, leaving 20 bases between them. The CDR3 DNA reads TGTGCCAGCAGCACCAGGCGGGTTGCAACTAACTACGAGCAGTACTTC. Translating it yields CASSTRRVATNYEQYF.

This chain joins TRBV5-8 and TRBJ2-3; D is perhaps TRBD2 (6 bases). CDR1 is SGHTS, CDR2 YDEGEE, per germline. Deletions cut 7 bases from V and 1 base from J, with 16 bases between. The CDR3 spans 15 residues. The CDR3 protein is CASGTETGGTDTQYF. DNA for the CDR3: TGTGCCAGCGGAACGGAAACGGGGGGCACAGATACGCAGTATTTT.

The chain has TRBV5-1 and TRBJ2-3; TRBD1 might be the D (5 bases). This CDR3 region has 15 residues. V was shortened by 4 bases and J by 5 bases, with 17 bases between the two germline ends. Germline loops: CDR1 SGHRS, CDR2 YFSETQ. This CDR3 is CASSKETGLGDTQYF. CDR3 in DNA: TGCGCCAGCAGCAAAGAAACAGGCCTGGGAGATACGCAGTATTTT.

The count of this clone is one. The chain combines TRBV18 with TRBJ1-2; no reliable D call. The CDR3 spans 13 residues. Trimming removed 2 bases at V and 2 bases at J, with 6 bases between. Per the germline V gene, CDR1 is KGHSH and CDR2 is LQKENI. The CDR3 loop reads CASSPDKNYGYTF. DNA of the CDR3: TGTGCCAGCTCACCAGACAAGAACTATGGCTACACCTTC.